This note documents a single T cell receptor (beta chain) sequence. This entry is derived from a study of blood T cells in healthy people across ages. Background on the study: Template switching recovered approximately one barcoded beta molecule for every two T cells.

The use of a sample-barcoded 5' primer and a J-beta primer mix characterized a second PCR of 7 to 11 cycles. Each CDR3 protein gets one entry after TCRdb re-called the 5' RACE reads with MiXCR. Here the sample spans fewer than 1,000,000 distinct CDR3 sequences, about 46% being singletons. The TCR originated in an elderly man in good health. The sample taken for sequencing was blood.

The CDR3 DNA sequence: TGTGCCAGCAGGAGGACAGATGCATATGGCTACACCTTC. Its protein is CASRRTDAYGYTF. The chain combines TRBV27 with TRBJ1-2; possible D gene TRBD1, 6 bases. The CDR3 covers 13 residues. Germline V gene sequence: CDR1 MNHEY, CDR2 SMNVEV (reference sequence). The V and J ends lost 6 bases and 5 bases respectively, with 13 bases between them.